The rows below give T cell receptor beta chains drawn from one sample of a study of T-cell reconstitution after alpha-beta-depleted transplantation in children. TCRdb fed the PCR reads into MiXCR, producing one record per CDR3 protein. The sample lists approximately 290,000 distinct CDR3 sequences; around a tenth were seen once. The input for sequencing was peripheral blood, taken 180 days after TCRalphabeta/CD19-depleted stem cell transplant. These receptors came from a male patient under 10 years old who had a stem cell transplant for chronic granulomatous disease, so the T cells may come from the graft donor. The CDR3 runs from the conserved cysteine through the conserved F or W. The D gene is left open where the match is weak. Not every row has a clone size; where given, it reads once, few, many or a size class.

cdr3_aa cdr3_nt j_call v_call d_call clone_size
CASSYGGTGNTIYF TGTGCCAGCAGTTATGGAGGAACTGGAAACACCATATATTTT TRBJ1-3 TRBV6-2/TRBV6-3 NA many
CSARVGGGQETQYF TGCAGTGCTAGAGTAGGGGGGGGGCAAGAGACCCAGTACTTC TRBJ2-5 TRBV20-1 NA many
CAWRPPGHDGYTF TGTGCCTGGAGGCCCCCGGGACATGATGGCTACACCTTC TRBJ1-2 TRBV30 NA NA
CASSLDVREPPLHF TGTGCCAGCAGCTTAGATGTCAGGGAGCCACCCCTCCACTTT TRBJ1-6 TRBV7-9 NA few
CSATRTSGTETQYF TGCAGTGCTACCCGGACTAGCGGGACGGAGACCCAGTACTTC TRBJ2-5 TRBV20-1 TRBD2 many
CATMRGAVPGELFF TGTGCCACCATGCGGGGGGCCGTCCCCGGGGAGCTGTTTTTT TRBJ2-2 TRBV15 TRBD2 many
CASTPGGPGTNTEAFF TGCGCCAGCACCCCGGGGGGTCCGGGGACGAACACTGAAGCTTTCTTT TRBJ1-1 TRBV5-1 NA many
CSIREYQETQYF TGCAGCATCCGAGAGTACCAAGAGACCCAGTACTTC TRBJ2-5 TRBV29-1 NA many
CASRNGLEWNEQFF TGCGCCAGCAGAAATGGATTGGAATGGAATGAGCAGTTCTTC TRBJ2-1 TRBV5-1 NA many
CASSLVRAGSSYEQYF TGTGCCAGCAGCTTAGTTCGCGCGGGCAGCTCCTACGAGCAGTACTTC TRBJ2-7 TRBV7-9 NA many
CASSLKGRQPQHF TGTGCCAGCAGTTTGAAGGGACGTCAGCCCCAGCATTTT TRBJ1-5 TRBV27 NA many
CASIQGRTGELFF TGTGCCAGCATACAGGGACGCACCGGGGAGCTGTTTTTT TRBJ2-2 TRBV11-2 NA many
CSARSSYEQYF TGCAGTGCTCGCAGCTCCTACGAGCAGTACTTC TRBJ2-7 TRBV20-1 NA many
CASSSGQVGNEQYF TGCGCCAGCAGCTCCGGACAGGTTGGTAACGAGCAGTACTTC TRBJ2-7 TRBV5-1 TRBD1 many
CASSLGGSQTEAFF TGTGCCAGCAGCTTAGGGGGAAGTCAAACTGAAGCTTTCTTT TRBJ1-1 TRBV7-2 NA many
CASSLQGHNSPLHF TGTGCCAGCAGCTTACAGGGTCATAATTCACCCCTCCACTTT TRBJ1-6 TRBV7-6 NA many
CSARPGQGAPTEKAFF TGCAGTGCTAGACCGGGACAGGGAGCTCCCACCGAAAAAGCTTTCTTT TRBJ1-1 TRBV20-1 TRBD1 many
CASSLKDREPEKLFF TGTGCCAGCAGCCTAAAGGACAGGGAACCAGAAAAACTGTTTTTT TRBJ1-4 TRBV9 TRBD1 few
CASSLSADYNEQFF TGTGCCAGCAGCTTGTCTGCAGACTACAATGAGCAGTTCTTC TRBJ2-1 TRBV5-4 NA many
CSVVITNTGELFF TGCAGCGTTGTAATCACGAACACCGGGGAGCTGTTTTTT TRBJ2-2 TRBV29-1 NA many
CASSLHGLAGFGQYF TGTGCCAGCAGCCTACACGGACTAGCGGGTTTCGGGCAGTATTTT TRBJ2-3 TRBV14 TRBD2 NA
CSVASSSEQYF TGCAGCGTTGCCTCTAGTTCCGAGCAGTACTTC TRBJ2-7 TRBV29-1 NA many
CASRVGYNQPQHF TGTGCCAGCAGGGTGGGTTACAATCAGCCCCAGCATTTT TRBJ1-5 TRBV12-3/TRBV12-4 NA many
CASSPLAGVTYNEQFF TGTGCCAGCAGCCCATTAGCGGGAGTTACCTACAATGAGCAGTTCTTC TRBJ2-1 TRBV7-9 TRBD2 many
CVSSANTDTQYF TGTGTCAGCAGTGCGAACACAGATACGCAGTATTTT TRBJ2-3 TRBV7-2 NA NA
CSAPRLAGRSGELFF TGCAGTGCTCCTCGACTAGCGGGGAGGTCCGGGGAGCTGTTTTTT TRBJ2-2 TRBV20-1 TRBD2 many
CSARRPSGANVLTF TGCAGTGCTAGAAGACCCTCTGGGGCCAACGTCCTGACTTTC TRBJ2-6 TRBV20-1 NA many
CASSTTSGSADTQYF TGTGCCAGCAGTACCACTAGCGGGAGTGCAGATACGCAGTATTTT TRBJ2-3 TRBV6-1 TRBD2 many
CASSAGGGPRRVNEQFF TGTGCCAGCAGCGCGGGGGGGGGGCCCCGAAGGGTCAATGAGCAGTTCTTC TRBJ2-1 TRBV9 TRBD2 NA
CASSRTGQAGELFF TGTGCCAGCAGCCGTACGGGACAGGCCGGGGAGCTGTTTTTT TRBJ2-2 TRBV12-3/TRBV12-4 TRBD1 many
CASSRGQGELAGGYTGELFF TGTGCCAGCAGCCGCGGACAGGGGGAGCTAGCGGGAGGGTACACCGGGGAGCTGTTTTTT TRBJ2-2 TRBV4-2 TRBD2 many
CASSQRRGGWLQETQYF TGCGCCAGCAGTCAGCGAAGGGGAGGGTGGCTCCAAGAGACCCAGTACTTC TRBJ2-5 TRBV23-1 TRBD2 NA
CASSSGGVQPQHF TGTGCCAGCAGCTCCGGGGGCGTGCAGCCCCAGCATTTT TRBJ1-5 TRBV7-2 NA many
CASSEWGGAKDSPLHF TGTGCCAGCAGTGAATGGGGGGGCGCAAAGGATTCACCCCTCCACTTT TRBJ1-6 TRBV6-1 NA few
CASSPLASSYNEQFF TGTGCCAGCAGCCCACTAGCGAGCTCCTACAATGAGCAGTTCTTC TRBJ2-1 TRBV2 TRBD2 few
CASSSDRLGSGNTIYF TGTGCCAGCAGCTCCGATAGGTTGGGCTCTGGAAACACCATATATTTT TRBJ1-3 TRBV12-3/TRBV12-4 NA many
CASSLWGGGANVLTF TGTGCCAGCAGTTTATGGGGGGGTGGGGCCAACGTCCTGACTTTC TRBJ2-6 TRBV27 TRBD2 many
CSARDGKWSGEKLFF TGCAGTGCTAGAGATGGCAAGTGGTCGGGTGAAAAACTGTTTTTT TRBJ1-4 TRBV20-1 NA many
CASSPGQANTGELFF TGCGCCAGCAGCCCGGGACAAGCGAACACCGGGGAGCTGTTTTTT TRBJ2-2 TRBV5-1 NA many
CASSLGGTGNTIYF TGTGCCAGCAGCTTGGGAGGTACCGGAAACACCATATATTTT TRBJ1-3 TRBV5-4 NA few
CASSIREGLSYEQFF TGTGCCAGCAGTATTCGGGAGGGCTTGAGTTATGAGCAGTTCTTC TRBJ2-1 TRBV7-8 TRBD2 many
CASTWDGAGGYGYTF TGTGCCAGCACCTGGGACGGGGCAGGAGGCTATGGCTACACCTTC TRBJ1-2 TRBV28 NA many
CASSLGLAGESEQYF TGTGCCAGCAGCTTAGGACTAGCGGGAGAATCCGAGCAGTACTTC TRBJ2-7 TRBV11-2 TRBD2 many
CSANTRGFSAGPYNEQFF TGCAGTGCCAATACTCGGGGGTTCAGCGCGGGCCCCTACAATGAGCAGTTCTTC TRBJ2-1 TRBV20-1 NA many
CASSLEGPNEQFF TGCGCCAGCAGCTTGGAGGGCCCCAATGAGCAGTTCTTC TRBJ2-1 TRBV5-1 NA many
CAIRGEIGGTEAFF TGTGCCATTCGTGGGGAGATAGGAGGGACTGAAGCTTTCTTT TRBJ1-1 TRBV5-4 NA few
CAWSVQGRTYQETQYF TGTGCCTGGAGTGTACAGGGCAGGACGTACCAAGAGACCCAGTACTTC TRBJ2-5 TRBV30 NA NA
CASSRQGSDTQYF TGTGCCAGCAGTCGACAGGGTTCAGATACGCAGTATTTT TRBJ2-3 TRBV27 TRBD1 many
CASSDGTAKETQYF TGCGCCAGCAGTGACGGGACAGCCAAAGAGACCCAGTACTTC TRBJ2-5 TRBV10-1 TRBD1 many
CASSVDGRGYEKLFF TGTGCCAGCAGCGTAGATGGCAGGGGTTATGAAAAACTGTTTTTT TRBJ1-4 TRBV9 NA NA
CASSPTGGEQFF TGTGCCAGCTCACCTACAGGGGGCGAGCAGTTCTTC TRBJ2-1 TRBV18 TRBD1 many
CSVEHSVNTEAFF TGCAGCGTTGAACACAGCGTGAACACTGAAGCTTTCTTT TRBJ1-1 TRBV29-1 NA many
CASSLALWTGYEQYF TGTGCCAGCAGCTTAGCTCTCTGGACAGGGTACGAGCAGTACTTC TRBJ2-7 TRBV7-2 TRBD1 many
CSVEEMRRGLTNTEAFF TGCAGCGTTGAAGAAATGCGCAGGGGGCTGACGAACACTGAAGCTTTCTTT TRBJ1-1 TRBV29-1 TRBD1 few
CASSYGAHQPQHF TGTGCCAGCAGTTACGGGGCCCATCAGCCCCAGCATTTT TRBJ1-5 TRBV6-5 NA many